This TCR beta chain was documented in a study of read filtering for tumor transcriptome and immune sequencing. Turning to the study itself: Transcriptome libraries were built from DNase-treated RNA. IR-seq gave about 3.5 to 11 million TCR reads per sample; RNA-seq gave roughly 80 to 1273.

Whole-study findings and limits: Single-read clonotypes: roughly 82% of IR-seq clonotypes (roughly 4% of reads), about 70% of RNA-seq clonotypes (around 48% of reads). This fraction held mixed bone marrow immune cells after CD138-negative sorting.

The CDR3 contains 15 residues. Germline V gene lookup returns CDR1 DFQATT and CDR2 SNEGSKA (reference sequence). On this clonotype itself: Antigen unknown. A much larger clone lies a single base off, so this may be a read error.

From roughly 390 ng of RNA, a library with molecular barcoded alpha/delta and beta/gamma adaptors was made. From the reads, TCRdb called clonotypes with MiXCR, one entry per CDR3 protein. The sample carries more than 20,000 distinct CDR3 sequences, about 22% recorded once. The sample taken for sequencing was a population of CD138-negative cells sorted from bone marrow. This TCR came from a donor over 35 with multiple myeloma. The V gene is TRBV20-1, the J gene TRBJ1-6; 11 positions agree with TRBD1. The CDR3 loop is CSARLDRGPSSPFHF. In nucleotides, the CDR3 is TGCAGTGCTAGGCTGGACAGGGGGCCATCTTCACCCTTCCACTTT.